A single sample gave rise to the 26 T cell receptor beta chains below, sequenced in a study of T cell responses to AZD1222 COVID-19 vaccine. TCRdb's copy holds only in-frame clones and misses some; the assay was immunoSEQ multiplex PCR. The sample carries some 180,000 clones, roughly nine tenths recorded once. The sample consisted of peripheral blood, taken 28 days after the second AZD1222 dose. The receptors were sampled from an adult who received the AZD1222 COVID-19 vaccine.

V and J are TRBV4-1 and TRBJ1-4; D uncertain. Trimming removed 5 bases from V and 8 bases from J, with 9 bases in between. This CDR3 is 12 amino acids long. Germline-derived CDR1 and CDR2 are MGHRA and YSYEKL. CDR3 coding DNA: TGCGCCAGCAGCAAGGTCGCGGAAAAACTGTTTTTT. This translates into CASSKVAEKLFF.

This clone was found a few times. V usage is TRBV7-8 and J usage is TRBJ2-5, with D possibly matching TRBD2 (5 bases). The V gene lost 5 bases and the J gene lost 5 bases, with 21 bases spanning the gap. This CDR3 spans 16 amino acids. Looked up from germline, CDR1 is SGHVS and CDR2 is FQNEAQ. CDR3 nucleotide sequence: TGTGCCAGCAGCCCCGCCGGGGAAAGGTATTGGGAGACCCAGTACTTC. This sequence encodes CASSPAGERYWETQYF.

The chain is built from TRBV15 and TRBJ2-1; D remains ambiguous. CDR3 length equals 13 residues. V was trimmed by 0 bases and J by 10 bases, leaving 10 bases between them. Germline assignment: CDR1 LNHNV and CDR2 YYDKDF (reference sequence). This CDR3 is CATSRDQVPEQFF. CDR3 nucleotide sequence: TGTGCCACCAGCAGAGATCAGGTCCCAGAGCAGTTCTTC.

The chain has TRBV19 and TRBJ1-1; D may be TRBD1 (5 bases). The V end was cut by 3 bases, the J end by 0 bases, with 11 bases between. Germline-derived CDR1 and CDR2 are LNHDA and SQIVND (reference sequence). This CDR3 is 15 amino acids long. CDR3 nucleotide sequence: TGTGCCAGTAGTATTGGGGCGAACGTGAACACTGAAGCTTTCTTT. Its protein is CASSIGANVNTEAFF.

V is TRBV4-2 and J is TRBJ2-1, with D possibly TRBD1 on 5 matching bases. Germline CDR1 LGHNA, CDR2 YNFKEQ. This CDR3 contains 17 residues. V lost 1 base and J lost 0, with 13 bases in between. CDR3 in DNA: TGTGCCAGCAGCCAAGGTCATGTTAGGGGCTCCTACAATGAGCAGTTCTTC. Its protein product is CASSQGHVRGSYNEQFF.

The rearrangement joins TRBV5-5 to TRBJ1-2; the D gene is possibly TRBD1 (5 bases). Germline values: CDR1 SGHKS, CDR2 YYEKEE (reference sequence). V was pared by 9 bases and J by 0 bases, with 15 bases between. This CDR3 contains 14 residues. The CDR3 here is CATRRDRTNYGYTF. CDR3 nucleotide sequence: TGTGCCACCAGGAGGGACCGCACTAACTATGGCTACACCTTC.

This sequence joins TRBV6-5 and TRBJ2-4; the D is unclear. The ends were cut back, 0 bases at V and 0 bases at J, with 9 bases in the middle. The CDR3 extends over 16 amino acids. Germline V gives CDR1 MNHEY, CDR2 SVGAGI. DNA for the CDR3: TGTGCCAGCAGTTACTCTTACAGACTAGCCAAAAACATTCAGTACTTC. Amino acids: CASSYSYRLAKNIQYF.

The V and J genes are TRBV9 and TRBJ2-6, with D unclear. The germline V and J ends were trimmed by 0 bases and 4 bases, with 11 bases remaining between them. CDR3 length equals 16 residues. Germline CDR1 reads SGDLS; CDR2 reads YYNGEE. The CDR3 reads CASSVELTTGANVLTF. In nucleotides, the CDR3 is TGTGCCAGCAGCGTAGAACTCACCACGGGGGCCAACGTCCTGACTTTC.

This sequence joins TRBV19 and TRBJ1-4; 8 bases fit TRBD1. V was pared by 5 bases and J by 14 bases, with 10 bases of the junction left unmatched. Germline V gene lookup returns CDR1 LNHDA and CDR2 SQIVND (reference sequence). The CDR3 has 13 amino acids. The CDR3 nucleotides read TGTGCCAGTAGTTCCGGACAGGGCGGGGGGCTGTTTTTT. This gives the protein CASSSGQGGGLFF.

This clone was seen once. The chain has TRBV29-1 and TRBJ2-7; D may be TRBD1 (5 bases). Germline loops: CDR1 SQVTM, CDR2 ANQGSEA. The CDR3 spans 14 residues. V lost 0 bases and J lost 1, with 10 bases in between. The CDR3 loop is CSVEDRAGSYEQYF. CDR3 nucleotide sequence: TGCAGCGTTGAAGATAGGGCAGGGTCCTACGAGCAGTACTTC.

The chain is built from TRBV3-1 (or the pseudogene TRBV3-2) and TRBJ2-3, with D possibly matching TRBD2 (6 bases). Deletions cut 4 bases from V and 6 bases from J, with 17 bases between. This CDR3 contains 15 residues. Germline CDR1 LGHDT, CDR2 YNNKEL (reference sequence). The CDR3 DNA reads as TGTGCCAGCAGCCGACCTGGGGCCAGCGGGGATACGCAGTATTTT. Protein sequence: CASSRPGASGDTQYF.

The chain uses TRBV4-1 and TRBJ2-7; D not certain. The CDR3 contains 13 residues. V lost 0 bases and J 7 bases, leaving 10 bases between the germline ends. In germline, CDR1 is MGHRA, CDR2 YSYEKL. The CDR3 DNA reads as TGCGCCAGCAGCCAAGAATCTATTTTGGAGCAGTACTTC. As protein: CASSQESILEQYF.

The chain joins TRBV4-1 to TRBJ1-2; D is perhaps TRBD1 (5 bases). V shed 1 base and J shed 2 bases, with 11 bases lying between them. This CDR3 has 15 amino acids. Per the germline V gene, CDR1 is MGHRA and CDR2 is YSYEKL. The CDR3 is CASSQGVRENYGYTF. The DNA of the CDR3 is TGCGCCAGCAGCCAAGGCGTCAGGGAAAACTATGGCTACACCTTC.

The gene calls are TRBV6-2 or TRBV6-3 and TRBJ2-1, with D maybe TRBD1 (5 bases). Trimming took 0 bases from V and 8 from J, leaving 8 bases between them. Germline V CDR1 and CDR2: MNHEY, SVGEGT. The CDR3 covers 13 residues. The CDR3 loop is CASSYSKGHEQFF. DNA of the CDR3: TGTGCCAGCAGTTACTCCAAGGGGCATGAGCAGTTCTTC.

This rearrangement joins TRBV6-5 to TRBJ2-1; TRBD2 agrees at 9 bases. The CDR3 loop spans 16 amino acids. CDR1 is MNHEY, CDR2 SVGAGI, per germline. V dropped 2 bases and J dropped 2; count of bases not matched to a gene: 4. The DNA of the CDR3 is TGTGCCAGCAGTTACCGCGGGGGGGTCACCTACAATGAGCAGTTCTTC. Encoded protein: CASSYRGGVTYNEQFF.

The V gene is TRBV30, the J gene TRBJ2-5; the D is unclear. Germline CDR1 GTSNPN, CDR2 SVGIG (reference sequence). V was clipped by 3 bases and J by 2 bases, with 4 bases between them. The length of the CDR3 is 11 residues. The CDR3 here is CAWSLQETQYF. In DNA form, the CDR3 reads TGTGCCTGGAGCCTACAAGAGACCCAGTACTTC.

The chain combines TRBV6-5 with TRBJ2-7, with a weak D call TRBD1 (5 bases). The CDR3 consists of 13 residues. V was shortened by 5 bases and J by 9 bases, with 17 bases between the two germline ends. Germline CDR1 MNHEY, CDR2 SVGAGI. The CDR3 loop is CASSRRGWGWQYF. In DNA form, the CDR3 reads TGTGCCAGCAGTCGTAGGGGTTGGGGATGGCAGTACTTC.

This clone was detected only once. The CDR3: CASGWSITNTEAFF. The CDR3 bases are TGTGCCAGCGGATGGAGCATTACAAACACTGAAGCTTTCTTT. This rearrangement joins TRBV3-1 (or the pseudogene TRBV3-2) to TRBJ1-1, with no clear D. The CDR3 runs 14 residues. The germline gives CDR1 LGHDT, CDR2 YNNKEL (reference sequence). The V end lost 8 bases, the J end lost 2 bases, and 15 bases lay between the germline ends.

This clone was observed once. Here the CDR3 reads CASSSTFGANVLTF. The CDR3 DNA follows: TGTGCCAGCAGTTCCACCTTTGGGGCCAACGTCCTGACTTTC. The rearrangement joins TRBV6-2 or TRBV6-3 to TRBJ2-6; D is undetermined. CDR1 is MNHEY and CDR2 is SVGEGT in the germline V gene. Between the trimmed V and J ends, which lost 4 bases and 3 bases, there was a span of 7 bases. This CDR3 spans 14 amino acids.

The chain carries TRBV24-1 and TRBJ2-6; possibly TRBD2 for D (7 bases). Germline CDR1 is KGHDR and CDR2 is SFDVKD. The V and J ends lost 3 bases and 2 bases respectively, with 13 bases between them. This CDR3 is 17 amino acids long. In DNA form, the CDR3 reads TGTGCCACCAGTGATGGACGGGGGGCGGCTGGGGCCAACGTCCTGACTTTC. This encodes CATSDGRGAAGANVLTF.

The V call is TRBV7-9, the J call TRBJ1-2; D unresolved. V was shortened by 1 base and J by 1 base, with 7 bases between the two germline ends. This CDR3 comprises 14 residues. The germline gives CDR1 SEHNR, CDR2 FQNEAQ (reference sequence). In nucleotides, the CDR3 is TGTGCCAGCAGCTTAGGAGAGGTTAACTATGGCTACACCTTC. Protein product: CASSLGEVNYGYTF.

This chain connects TRBV5-1 to TRBJ2-7; maybe TRBD2 (6 bases). Between the trimmed V and J ends, which lost 2 bases and 2 bases, there was a span of 8 bases. This CDR3 is 13 amino acids long. Germline CDR1 reads SGHRS; CDR2 reads YFSETQ. Here the CDR3 reads CASSFREAYEQYF. The CDR3 DNA is TGCGCCAGCAGCTTTAGGGAGGCCTACGAGCAGTACTTC.

The chain has TRBV3-1 (or the pseudogene TRBV3-2) and TRBJ2-5; 9 bases line up with TRBD1. With 2 bases clipped from V and 4 bases from J, the junction kept 8 bases outside the gene matches. Germline-derived CDR1 and CDR2 are LGHDT and YNNKEL (reference sequence). This CDR3 is 16 amino acids long. CDR3 sequence reads: CASSQRRTGAGETQYF. The CDR3, as DNA: TGTGCCAGCAGCCAAAGGAGGACAGGGGCGGGAGAGACCCAGTACTTC.

V gene TRBV6-5 combines with J gene TRBJ1-4; possible D gene TRBD1, 6 bases. CDR3 size: 15 residues. Looked up from germline, CDR1 is MNHEY and CDR2 is SVGAGI. V lost 0 bases and J 3 bases, leaving 8 bases between the germline ends. CDR3 sequence (DNA): TGTGCCAGCAGTTACTCCGGGGGGCCTAATGAAAAACTGTTTTTT. Translated: CASSYSGGPNEKLFF.

This clone has just one count. The chain links TRBV4-3 to TRBJ1-3; D uncertain. Trimming removed 0 bases from V and 0 bases from J, with 9 bases in between. Germline V lookup: CDR1 LGHNA, CDR2 YSLEER. CDR3 size: 16 residues. The CDR3 DNA reads as TGCGCCAGCAGCCAAGATCGACCGAACTCTGGAAACACCATATATTTT. Encoded protein: CASSQDRPNSGNTIYF.

The chain links TRBV19 to TRBJ1-2; no clear D gene. The CDR3 loop spans 15 amino acids. Germline CDR1 reads LNHDA; CDR2 reads SQIVND (reference sequence). Between the trimmed V and J ends, which lost 8 bases and 0 bases, there was a span of 16 bases. The DNA for the CDR3 is TGTGCCAGTTCTACCGGTGACCTAGCTAACTATGGCTACACCTTC. This translates into CASSTGDLANYGYTF.